This T cell receptor (beta chain) is from a study of cytomegalovirus exposure and HLA in healthy donors. Study-wide background: An analysis done earlier identified more than 100 million unique TCR beta sequences from around 180 million T cells.

CDR1 and CDR2 from the germline V gene are SGHNT and YENEEA. The ends lost 1 base at V and 5 bases at J; junction bases unmatched: 9. This CDR3 has 17 residues. The PCR ran on 60 Vbeta and 13 Jbeta primers. Here immunoSEQ multiplex PCR was the method, and the copy in TCRdb shows in-frame clones only, minus some. This table holds 75,000 to 90,000 clones, around 84% found once. The sample taken for sequencing was PBMCs. The genes are TRBV11-3 and TRBJ2-1; 9 nucleotides agree with TRBD2. The clonotype originates from a man in his forties or fifties in good health and CMV-seropositive. CDR3 loop: CASSLGSGGSLHNEQFF. The CDR3 DNA is TGTGCCAGCAGCTTAGGTAGCGGGGGCTCCCTCCACAATGAGCAGTTCTTC.